The 12 T cell receptor beta chains reported below all come from one sample, sequenced in a study of OX40 agonist ivuxolimab in advanced cancers. Method: immunoSEQ multiplex PCR; TCRdb's copy keeps in-frame clones and lacks some. The table shows 15,000 to 20,000 clones, with about four fifths occurring only once. This sample comprised CD4+ or CD8+ T cells sorted from blood, obtained in a trial of the OX40 agonist ivuxolimab. These receptors were taken from an adult with an advanced solid tumor such as melanoma, head and neck, liver or kidney cancer.

The chain recombines TRBV4-3 with TRBJ2-1; D not certain. This CDR3 is 16 amino acids long. Trimming took 0 bases from V and 3 from J, leaving 12 bases between them. Germline-derived CDR1 and CDR2 are LGHNA and YSLEER. The CDR3 sequence is CASSQDLWSVYNEQFF. CDR3 in DNA: TGCGCCAGCAGCCAAGATTTGTGGAGCGTCTACAATGAGCAGTTCTTC.

V is TRBV19 and J is TRBJ2-4; TRBD1 agrees at 7 bases. Trimming at V came to 5 bases and at J to 4 bases, leaving 8 bases not matched to a gene. The CDR3 loop spans 15 amino acids. Germline CDR1 reads LNHDA; CDR2 reads SQIVND (reference sequence). CDR3 coding DNA: TGTGCCAGTAGTCCTCTACTGGACAGGAAAAACATTCAGTACTTC. Its protein product is CASSPLLDRKNIQYF.

V usage is TRBV28 and J usage is TRBJ1-5; possibly TRBD1 for D (6 bases). This CDR3 region has 15 residues. Germline lookup yields CDR1 MDHEN and CDR2 SYDVKM. The V end lost 6 bases, the J end lost 3 bases, and 15 bases lay between the germline ends. CDR3 sequence (DNA): TGTGCCAGCAGAGGGGCAGGGGCCTACAATCAGCCCCAGCATTTT. Its protein product is CASRGAGAYNQPQHF.

The chain employs TRBV19 and TRBJ2-7; D remains ambiguous. Deletions cut 9 bases from V and 1 base from J, with 13 bases between. Germline V gene lookup returns CDR1 LNHDA and CDR2 SQIVND (reference sequence). This CDR3 has 13 amino acids. CDR3 in DNA: TGTGCCAGCGCGCCAGCCGCTTCCTACGAGCAGTACTTC. Translating it yields CASAPAASYEQYF.

The chain carries TRBV27 and TRBJ2-1; D might be TRBD2 (6 bases). Germline assignment: CDR1 MNHEY and CDR2 SMNVEV (reference sequence). This CDR3 contains 15 residues. V shed 6 bases and J shed 5 bases, with 17 bases lying between them. This CDR3 is CASRMLAELNNEQFF. The CDR3 DNA sequence: TGTGCCAGCAGGATGTTAGCGGAGCTAAACAATGAGCAGTTCTTC.

The sample holds a few counts of this clone. The CDR3 loop reads CASSTAWHYTF. CDR3 DNA: TGTGCCAGTAGTACCGCGTGGCACTACACCTTC. This chain links TRBV19 with TRBJ1-2, with D unclear. V lost 4 bases, J lost 10 bases, and 10 bases lay in between. In germline, CDR1 is LNHDA, CDR2 SQIVND (reference sequence). The CDR3 is made up of 11 amino acids.

This chain connects TRBV28 to TRBJ2-7; D is undetermined. The CDR3 is 11 residues long. CDR1 MDHEN and CDR2 SYDVKM come from the germline V gene. The V and J ends lost 7 bases and 7 bases respectively, with 11 bases between them. DNA of the CDR3: TGTGCCAGCAAGTCAGGTTTTGAGCAGTACTTC. It codes for CASKSGFEQYF.

The chain carries TRBV7-9 and TRBJ2-7; D is perhaps TRBD2 (7 bases). The CDR3 length is 13 residues. The germline gives CDR1 SEHNR, CDR2 FQNEAQ (reference sequence). V lost 4 bases and J 3 bases, leaving 10 bases between the germline ends. CDR3 residues: CASSSGGDYEQYF. The CDR3 nucleotides are TGTGCCAGCAGCTCGGGGGGCGACTACGAGCAGTACTTC.

The chain is built from TRBV9 and TRBJ2-1; tentatively, D is TRBD2 (7 bases). The length of the CDR3 is 16 residues. V was pared by 0 bases and J by 7 bases, with 17 bases between. CDR1 is SGDLS and CDR2 is YYNGEE in the germline V gene. The CDR3 region is CASSVEGGHQGNEQFF. The DNA of the CDR3 is TGTGCCAGCAGCGTAGAGGGGGGGCACCAGGGGAATGAGCAGTTCTTC.

The chain recombines TRBV28 with TRBJ2-2, with a weak D call TRBD1 (5 bases). The germline V gene has CDR1 MDHEN and CDR2 SYDVKM. This CDR3 contains 14 residues. Trimming took 6 bases from V and 4 from J, leaving 12 bases between them. Here the CDR3 reads CASRKPGPTGELFF. CDR3 bases: TGTGCCAGCAGAAAGCCAGGGCCCACCGGGGAGCTGTTTTTT.

The chain has TRBV6-1 and TRBJ2-5; weak D call: TRBD2 (5 bases). The CDR3 has 15 residues. Germline assignment: CDR1 MNHNS and CDR2 SASEGT. Trimming cost V 0 bases and J 6 bases, with 14 bases left between them. The CDR3 DNA reads TGTGCCAGCAGTGAAGCGGCGGCTCACGGGAAGACCCAGTACTTC. Its translation: CASSEAAAHGKTQYF.

This chain joins TRBV7-2 and TRBJ2-1, with 9 bases identical to TRBD2. CDR1 is SGHTA, CDR2 FQGNSA, per germline. The CDR3 is made up of 14 amino acids. Trimming removed 4 bases from V and 6 bases from J; junction bases left unmatched: 4. This CDR3 reads CASSSSGNRNEQFF. The CDR3 region has the DNA TGTGCCAGCAGCTCTAGCGGGAACCGCAATGAGCAGTTCTTC.